This section outlines one TCR beta chain sequence together with its context. Its antigen is still unknown. The sample is drawn from a study of Ad26.COV2.S vaccination and SARS-CoV-2 variants. The protocol was immunoSEQ multiplex PCR, while the TCRdb copy is restricted to in-frame clones and leaves out a portion. The repertoire has roughly 320,000 clones, around 84% of them found once; the top ten carry 1.9%. CDR3 length equals 13 residues. Deletions cut 1 base from V and 8 bases from J, with 9 bases between. Germline V gives CDR1 SGHTA, CDR2 FQGNSA. Study-level findings and limits: From the TCR breadth and depth analyses, total T cell responses may have been underestimated.

Treatment reported: roughly 20 received Ad26.COV2.S at low or high dose, single or two shots; five or six received placebo; per-sample allocation not given. All samples were drawn on day 63, counting from the first vaccine or placebo injection. This receptor was taken from a person aged 18-65 years who received the Ad26.COV2.S COVID-19 vaccine or a placebo. The sequencing used peripheral blood, collected in a trial of Ad26.COV2.S vaccine versus placebo. J is TRBJ1-5 and V is TRBV7-2; D is uncertain. The CDR3 DNA reads TGTGCCAGCAGCTTAGGGATTCTAGAGCCCCAGCATTTT. Its translation: CASSLGILEPQHF.